This T cell receptor beta chain was captured by sequencing in a study of CD8+ T cells in alopecia areata. As for treatment: oral pan-JAK inhibitor, 5-10 mg twice daily. With 1 base removed from V and 4 bases from J, the gap between germline ends came to 13 bases. The V gene's germline CDR1 is SQVTM and CDR2 ANQGSEA. The CDR3 length is 14 residues. Once RNA had been extracted, it was reverse transcribed into cDNA to act as the sequencing template. Using immunoSEQ multiplex PCR, the repertoire was profiled, and TCRdb retains in-frame clones only, with some absent. The data contain about 190,000 clones, roughly three fifths of them singletons. Study-wide results and caveats: Relative to normal scalp, lesional scalp, especially alopecia totalis/universalis, showed higher clonality.

This clone was picked up a small number of times. Its matching antigen is unknown. Sequencing was performed on CD4+ T cells sorted from blood, taken at week 4, from a patient treated with tofacitinib. The sequence came from a human donor with alopecia areata. The J gene is TRBJ2-5, the V gene TRBV29-1; tentatively, D is TRBD1 (5 bases). The CDR3 region is CSVEGGRVSETQYF. The CDR3 nucleotides read TGCAGCGTTGAAGGTGGCAGGGTGTCAGAGACCCAGTACTTC. The variable domain in full, with the rest retrieved from reference TRBV29-1 and TRBJ2-5, is SAVISQKPSRDICQRGTSLTIQCQVDSQVTMMFWYRQQPGQSLTLIATANQGSEATYESGFVIDKFPISRPNLTFSTLTVSNMSPEDSSIYLCSVEGGRVSETQYFGPGTRLLVL.